Listed here are 17 T cell receptor beta chains from one sample, sequenced in a study of T and B cells in COVID-19 patients (dated by TCRdb to about 2020). TCRdb shows the sequencer as Illumina MiSeq. TRB rearrangements were amplified by multiplex PCR with BIOMED2 TRB-A/B primer pools. TCRdb itself trimmed the public reads at Q25 with fastp, ran MiXCR and retained productive beta chains. For every CDR3 protein sequence, its rows merge into one entry that carries the most common genes and DNA. For this sample the table gives about 10,000 distinct CDR3 sequences, of which 25% to 30% were detected only once. The ten largest clones capture under 35% of the sample. TRB repertoires were amplified from around 250-460 ng of genomic DNA extracted from blood. Input material: blood. The receptors originated from a human donor who had recovered from COVID-19.

This clonotype counts as medium-sized. The chain carries TRBV6-5 and TRBJ2-7; TRBD2 matches at 9 bases. V was pared by 4 bases and J by 0 bases, with 7 bases of the junction left unmatched. CDR3 length: 16 amino acids. Germline CDR1 reads MNHEY; CDR2 reads SVGAGI. CDR3: CASSSHSGSGSYEQYF. As DNA, the CDR3 is TGTGCCAGCAGTTCCCATAGCGGGAGTGGCTCCTACGAGCAGTACTTC.

This clonotype was found a few times. The chain carries TRBV5-4 and TRBJ1-3; 7 bases are a match to TRBD1. The germline gives CDR1 SGHNT, CDR2 YYREEE (reference sequence). CDR3 length equals 12 residues. Trimming cost V 4 bases and J 10 bases; bases outside gene matches: 5. CDR3 coding DNA: TGTGCCAGCAGCCTGACGACAGGGACCATATATTTT. Its translation: CASSLTTGTIYF.

The chain carries TRBV7-2 and TRBJ2-7; 16 positions match TRBD2. CDR3 length equals 20 residues. Germline V gene lookup returns CDR1 SGHTA and CDR2 FQGNSA. With 2 bases clipped from V and 0 bases from J, the junction kept 10 bases outside the gene matches. The CDR3 loop reads CASSLPEGLAGGGSSYEQYF. CDR3 sequence (DNA): TGTGCCAGCAGCTTACCTGAGGGACTAGCGGGAGGGGGGAGCTCCTACGAGCAGTACTTC.

J is TRBJ1-5 and V is TRBV7-9; perhaps TRBD1 as D (5 bases). With 1 base removed from V and 0 bases from J, the gap between germline ends came to 16 bases. The CDR3 runs to 18 residues. The germline V gene has CDR1 SEHNR and CDR2 FQNEAQ (reference sequence). As DNA, the CDR3 is TGTGCCAGCAGCTTAGAGTATGTCCAGGGCTATAGCAATCAGCCCCAGCATTTT. Its translation: CASSLEYVQGYSNQPQHF. The variable domain in full, completed from reference TRBV7-9 and TRBJ1-5, reads DTGVSQNPRHKITKRGQNVTFRCDPISEHNRLYWYRQTLGQGPEFLTYFQNEAQLEKSRLLSDRFSAERPKGSFSTLEIQRTEQGDSAMYLCASSLEYVQGYSNQPQHFGDGTRLSIL.

This clonotype was recorded a few times. V is TRBV30 and J is TRBJ1-2, with 9 bases that match TRBD1. The germline V gene has CDR1 GTSNPN and CDR2 SVGIG (reference sequence). The CDR3 runs 15 residues. V was clipped by 0 bases and J by 5 bases; unmatched bases: 7. The CDR3: CAWSVQGTGKYGYTF. CDR3 nucleotides: TGTGCCTGGAGTGTACAGGGGACAGGGAAATATGGCTACACCTTC.

V is TRBV5-8 and J is TRBJ1-4, with D perhaps matching TRBD1 (6 bases). Trimming cost V 1 base and J 8 bases, with 12 bases left between them. CDR1 is SGHTS and CDR2 is YDEGEE in the germline V gene. The CDR3 is 14 amino acids. This chain's CDR3 is CASSLMQGTEKLFF. The CDR3 nucleotides read TGTGCCAGCAGCTTGATGCAGGGGACAGAAAAACTGTTTTTT.

This clonotype was seen many times. The chain recombines TRBV30 with TRBJ1-4, with no clear D. Per the germline V gene, CDR1 is GTSNPN and CDR2 is SVGIG (reference sequence). The CDR3 covers 12 residues. V gave up 3 bases and J gave up 8 bases, with 10 bases separating them. CDR3 amino acids: CAWSPGNEKLFF. The CDR3 nucleotides read TGTGCCTGGAGCCCCGGGAACGAAAAACTGTTTTTT. The variable domain in full, with the rest retrieved from reference TRBV30 and TRBJ1-4, is SQTIHQWPATLVQPVGSPLSLECTVEGTSNPNLYWYRQAAGRGLQLLFYSVGIGQISSEVPQNLSASRPQDRQFILSSKKLLLSDSGFYLCAWSPGNEKLFFGSGTQLSVL.

V is TRBV28 and J is TRBJ2-1, with D tentatively TRBD1 or TRBD2 (5 bases each). This CDR3 is built from 17 residues. Trimming took 6 bases from V and 0 from J, leaving 18 bases between them. CDR1 is MDHEN and CDR2 is SYDVKM in the germline V gene. The CDR3 spells CASSGIGQASSYNEQFF. The CDR3 nucleotides read TGTGCCAGCAGCGGGATCGGACAAGCCAGCTCCTACAATGAGCAGTTCTTC.

This chain joins TRBV18 and TRBJ1-1, with D unresolved. Trimming pared 0 bases from V and 1 base from J, leaving 6 bases between. This CDR3 contains 14 residues. The germline gives CDR1 KGHSH, CDR2 LQKENI. This CDR3 is CASSPPGKNTEAFF. The DNA of the CDR3 is TGTGCCAGCTCACCACCGGGAAAGAACACTGAAGCTTTCTTT.

This clonotype rates as medium-sized. This chain connects TRBV15 to TRBJ2-7; 7 bases map to TRBD1. This CDR3 has 12 amino acids. The V segment lost 1 base and the J segment 9 bases; nucleotides outside the gene matches: 3. The V gene's germline CDR1 is LNHNV and CDR2 YYDKDF (reference sequence). The CDR3 here is CATSRARDRQYF. As DNA, the CDR3 is TGTGCCACCAGCAGAGCCCGGGACAGGCAGTACTTC.

This clonotype was seen more than once but under ten times. The J gene is TRBJ1-2, the V gene TRBV24-1, with D possibly being TRBD1 (6 bases). The CDR3 spans 17 residues. Germline values: CDR1 KGHDR, CDR2 SFDVKD. Trimming took off 7 bases at V and 1 base at J, with 21 bases between the two ends. In nucleotides, the CDR3 is TGTGCCACCAGCCAAAAATGGTGGGGGACACATAACTATGGCTACACCTTC. It encodes CATSQKWWGTHNYGYTF.

The genes are TRBV28 and TRBJ1-1; TRBD1 aligns across 9 bases. Trimming at V came to 6 bases and at J to 2 bases, leaving 1 base not matched to a gene. This CDR3 is 13 amino acids long. CDR1 and CDR2 (germline): MDHEN, SYDVKM. The CDR3 protein is CASRGQGNTEAFF. CDR3 nucleotide sequence: TGTGCCAGCAGGGGACAGGGAAACACTGAAGCTTTCTTT.

The rearrangement uses TRBV20-1 and TRBJ2-2, with D tentatively TRBD2 (5 bases). The CDR3 has 13 residues. V dropped 5 bases and J dropped 6 bases, with 13 bases sitting between them. Germline assignment: CDR1 DFQATT and CDR2 SNEGSKA (reference sequence). CDR3 sequence reads: CSAPRSGSGELFF. In nucleotides, the CDR3 is TGCAGTGCTCCCCGTTCGGGGTCCGGGGAGCTGTTTTTT.

This rearrangement joins TRBV5-6 to TRBJ1-2; 9 nucleotides match TRBD1. The CDR3 totals 16 residues. The junction had 3 bases not matched to a gene; V was cut back by 0 bases and J by 0 bases. Per the germline V gene, CDR1 is SGHDT and CDR2 is YYEEEE. The CDR3 DNA follows: TGTGCCAGCAGCTTGGGGGACAGGGAAGCTAACTATGGCTACACCTTC. This sequence encodes CASSLGDREANYGYTF.

The V call is TRBV20-1, the J call TRBJ2-3; D ambiguous. Germline values: CDR1 DFQATT, CDR2 SNEGSKA (reference sequence). V was pared by 6 bases and J by 2 bases, with 9 bases between. The CDR3 is 12 amino acids. Written as DNA, the CDR3 is TGCAGTGCCTGCCCCTACACAGATACGCAGTATTTT. Its translation: CSACPYTDTQYF.

This clonotype turned up a few times. V and J are TRBV12-3 or TRBV12-4 and TRBJ1-4, with 7 bases lining up with TRBD1. CDR3 length equals 13 residues. J was trimmed by 8 bases and V by 4 bases; bases with no gene match: 4. CDR3 DNA: TGTGCCAGCAGTTGGACAGGTTGGGAAAAACTGTTTTTT. This translates into CASSWTGWEKLFF.

This clonotype was recorded a few times. CDR3 bases: TGTGCCTGGAGGGGGGCCAATCAGCCCCAGCATTTT. Its protein is CAWRGANQPQHF. V usage is TRBV30 and J usage is TRBJ1-5; perhaps TRBD1 as D (6 bases). The CDR3 sequence is 12 residues long. Germline values: CDR1 GTSNPN, CDR2 SVGIG (reference sequence). V was shortened by 3 bases and J by 3 bases, with 6 bases between the two germline ends. Complete variable domain (other parts from reference TRBV30 and TRBJ1-5): SQTIHQWPATLVQPVGSPLSLECTVEGTSNPNLYWYRQAAGRGLQLLFYSVGIGQISSEVPQNLSASRPQDRQFILSSKKLLLSDSGFYLCAWRGANQPQHFGDGTRLSIL.